Listed below are T cell receptor beta chains from one sample, sequenced in a study of cytomegalovirus exposure and HLA in healthy donors. Sequencing was performed with immunoSEQ multiplex PCR; in TCRdb, only in-frame clones are kept and a portion is missing. Of about 130,000 clones listed, over 50% are singletons. Sequencing used PBMCs. Receptor source: a human donor in good health. The CDR3 runs from the conserved cysteine through the conserved F or W.

J: TRBJ2-7
V: TRBV9
CDR3: CASSVGTAGYYEQYF

J: TRBJ2-3
V: TRBV11-2
CDR3: CASSPFRGSTDTQYF

J: TRBJ2-7
V: TRBV18
CDR3: CASSPGQGRYEQYF

J: TRBJ1-4
V: TRBV6-1
CDR3: CASSEQGGEKLFF

J: TRBJ2-2
V: TRBV27
CDR3: CASSPTGLAGGRGTGELFF

J: TRBJ2-3
V: TRBV29-1
CDR3: CSVLTSGRVDTQYF

J: TRBJ2-6
V: TRBV5-1
CDR3: CASSLDRDSYSGANVLTF

J: TRBJ2-5
V: TRBV5-1
CDR3: CASSASGSQETQYF

J: TRBJ2-3
V: TRBV4-2
CDR3: CASSQGEAGEPDTQYF

J: TRBJ1-6
V: TRBV9
CDR3: CASSGGSYNSPLHF

J: TRBJ2-1
V: TRBV7-2
CDR3: CASSTGQGFYNEQFF

J: TRBJ1-4
V: TRBV2
CDR3: CASSALSGGPNEKLFF

J: TRBJ2-7
V: TRBV6-5
CDR3: CASRRFHEQYF

J: TRBJ2-7
V: TRBV10-3
CDR3: CAIRTGTGGAEQYF

J: TRBJ2-7
V: TRBV7-2
CDR3: CASSPGGYEQYF

J: TRBJ2-7
V: TRBV6-6
CDR3: CASKEAGRPNSYEQYF

J: TRBJ2-3
V: TRBV5-1
CDR3: CASSGSGSTDTQYF

J: TRBJ1-1
V: TRBV5-4
CDR3: CASSAPGQMNTEAFF